The T cell receptor (beta chain) under discussion was sequenced for a study of blood T cells in healthy people across ages. The CDR3 is made up of 18 amino acids. V dropped 4 bases and J dropped 0 bases, with 16 bases sitting between them. The germline V gene has CDR1 SGHTA and CDR2 FQGNSA. This clonotype was counted between two and nine times. The target antigen is unknown. Donation came from healthy Caucasian individuals in Russia who were aged roughly 6 to 95. General study findings and limits: Versus aged donors, long-lived donors had higher diversity and more naive CD4+ cells. Strong correlation was found linking TCR beta diversity to naive T cell percentage.

It was with a sample-barcoded 5' primer and a J-beta primer mix that a second PCR of roughly 7 to 12 cycles was run. Carrying 12 random nucleotides, a template-switch adaptor labeled each individual cDNA molecule. TCRdb re-called the 5' RACE reads with MiXCR, one entry per CDR3 protein. The data contain 1.4 million or so distinct CDR3 sequences, about 45% of them seen just once; the ten biggest clones take up roughly 3.7%. The chain carries TRBV7-2 and TRBJ1-6; no clear D. This TCR derives from a woman between 18 and 30 years old in good health. The specimen was blood. This CDR3 reads CASSSGVLGSSYNSPLHF. The CDR3 nucleotides are TGTGCCAGCAGCTCCGGCGTACTCGGGAGCTCCTATAATTCACCCCTCCACTTT.